The 30 T cell receptor beta chains given below trace back to one sample, sequenced in a study of T cell repertoires and HLA-DP antigens. The antigens these receptors bind are not known. The data were produced by immunoSEQ multiplex PCR, yet TCRdb's version contains in-frame clones alone and is incomplete. Altogether 55,000 to 80,000 clones are present, 80% being singletons, with the ten largest covering more than 1.5%. The sample was CD4+ T cells from PBMCs. These receptors originate from a man aged 55 to 69 in good health and CMV-seronegative.

This chain uses TRBV18 with TRBJ2-2; TRBD2 matches 11 bases. From germline, CDR1 is KGHSH and CDR2 LQKENI. The CDR3 sequence is 19 residues long. J lost 2 bases, V lost 1 base, and 9 bases had no gene match. CDR3 amino acids: CASSPHPPTSGGNTGELFF. In DNA form, the CDR3 reads TGTGCCAGCTCACCACATCCCCCCACTAGCGGGGGAAACACCGGGGAGCTGTTTTTT.

This clone was seen more than once but under ten times. The V gene is TRBV7-6, the J gene TRBJ2-3; D not certain. CDR3 length: 12 residues. Trimming removed 2 bases from V and 4 bases from J, with 4 bases in between. Germline values: CDR1 SGHVS, CDR2 FNYEAQ. The CDR3 DNA follows: TGTGCCAGCAGCTTAACGGCAGATACGCAGTATTTT. Protein: CASSLTADTQYF.

This clone showed up just a few times. CDR3 bases: TGCGCCAGCAGCCAACCGGGACTAGCGGGAGGAGAGCAGTTCTTC. It codes for CASSQPGLAGGEQFF. The chain couples TRBV4-1 to TRBJ2-1, with 15 positions matching TRBD2. This CDR3 spans 15 amino acids. Trimming removed 2 bases from V and 10 bases from J; junction bases left unmatched: 3. CDR1 is MGHRA and CDR2 is YSYEKL in the germline V gene.

This clone was seen a few times. The chain combines TRBV30 with TRBJ1-6; no definite D call. This CDR3 has 16 residues. CDR1 and CDR2 from the germline V gene are GTSNPN and SVGIG (reference sequence). The V gene lost 1 base and the J gene lost 0 bases, with 10 bases spanning the gap. The chain's CDR3 is CAWSASRSSYNSPLHF. DNA of the CDR3: TGTGCCTGGAGTGCCAGCAGGAGCTCCTATAATTCACCCCTCCACTTT.

The chain joins TRBV6-1 to TRBJ2-5, with D possibly TRBD2 on 6 matching bases. The CDR3 sequence is 14 residues long. V was trimmed by 6 bases and J by 4 bases, leaving 15 bases between them. Germline CDR1 reads MNHNS; CDR2 reads SASEGT. DNA for the CDR3: TGTGCCAGCAGCACCTACTTGGGGGGAGAGACCCAGTACTTC. Residues: CASSTYLGGETQYF.

The rearrangement links TRBV5-1 to TRBJ2-3; weak D call: TRBD1 (6 bases). The germline V and J ends were trimmed by 0 bases and 6 bases, with 11 bases remaining between them. Germline V lookup: CDR1 SGHRS, CDR2 YFSETQ. This CDR3 is 14 amino acids long. The CDR3 DNA reads TGCGCCAGCAGCTTGGGGGCAGGGGTCGATACGCAGTATTTT. This sequence encodes CASSLGAGVDTQYF.

The chain links TRBV19 to TRBJ2-3; TRBD2 matches 11 bases. J lost 2 bases, V lost 3 bases, and 7 bases had no gene match. The CDR3 is 17 residues long. Germline lookup yields CDR1 LNHDA and CDR2 SQIVND (reference sequence). The CDR3 DNA follows: TGTGCCAGTAGTATCGACTTAGCGGGAGGGTACACAGATACGCAGTATTTT. Its protein is CASSIDLAGGYTDTQYF.

Turning to this clone: This may be a read error, as it is one base from a much larger clone. V usage is TRBV11-3 and J usage is TRBJ1-6; D is uncertain. The CDR3 loop spans 13 amino acids. V dropped 1 base and J dropped 6 bases, with 4 bases sitting between them. From germline, CDR1 is SGHNT and CDR2 YENEEA. This CDR3 is CASSLGVNSPLHF. CDR3 sequence (DNA): TGTGCCAGCAGCTTAGGGGTTAATTCACCCCTCCACTTT.

The rearrangement joins TRBV4-1 to TRBJ2-1; D remains ambiguous. The CDR3 is 13 amino acids. V was pared by 4 bases and J by 12 bases, with 16 bases between. Germline V CDR1 and CDR2: MGHRA, YSYEKL. CDR3 loop: CASSLPPRDRQFF. The DNA for the CDR3 is TGCGCCAGCAGCCTACCCCCCCGAGATAGGCAGTTCTTC.

The chain has TRBV4-3 and TRBJ2-7; D is possibly TRBD1 (6 bases). This CDR3 has 16 amino acids. Germline values: CDR1 LGHNA, CDR2 YSLEER. Trimming removed 1 base from V and 0 bases from J, with 13 bases in between. CDR3 bases: TGCGCCAGCAGCCAAGCGGACAGCGTAAGCTCCTACGAGCAGTACTTC. Encoded protein: CASSQADSVSSYEQYF.

J is TRBJ2-7 and V is TRBV6-5; D is perhaps TRBD1 or TRBD2 (6 bases each). Per germline, CDR1 MNHEY and CDR2 SVGAGI. This CDR3 spans 15 amino acids. Trimming shortened V by 3 bases and J by 2 bases, and 14 bases separated the two germline ends. In nucleotides, the CDR3 is TGTGCCAGCAGTTATCCCGGGGGCCCTACCTACGAGCAGTACTTC. Its translation is CASSYPGGPTYEQYF.

The V call is TRBV29-1, the J call TRBJ1-1; TRBD1 is a possible D gene (5 bases). The CDR3 sequence is 13 residues long. In germline, CDR1 is SQVTM, CDR2 ANQGSEA. Deletions cut 5 bases from V and 0 bases from J, with 10 bases between. CDR3 DNA: TGCAGCGTTCGCAGGGAATTGAACACTGAAGCTTTCTTT. As protein: CSVRRELNTEAFF.

This clone was detected once. The chain is built from TRBV19 and TRBJ2-7; the D gene is possibly TRBD1 (5 bases). V lost 6 bases and J lost 5, with 17 bases in between. This CDR3 is built from 14 residues. Germline CDR1 reads LNHDA; CDR2 reads SQIVND (reference sequence). The DNA for the CDR3 is TGTGCCAGTAGGATGACCCAGGGCGCCCACGAGCAGTACTTC. Translated, it gives CASRMTQGAHEQYF. Using reference TRBV19 and TRBJ2-7 for the parts outside the CDR3, the full variable domain is DGGITQSPKYLFRKEGQNVTLSCEQNLNHDAMYWYRQDPGQGLRLIYYSQIVNDFQKGDIAEGYSVSREKKESFPLTVTSAQKNPTAFYLCASRMTQGAHEQYFGPGTRLTVT.

The CDR3 bases are TGTGCCAGCAGAGGGGCTGAGCAGTACGTC. Amino acids: CASRGAEQYV. This chain uses TRBV21-1 with TRBJ2-7; the listed D gene, TRBD1, was not tested against the DNA. TRBV21-1 is a recognized pseudogene. The CDR3 has 10 amino acids.

This clone is a singleton in its sample. This chain connects TRBV18 to TRBJ2-7; perhaps TRBD2 as D (7 bases). CDR1 and CDR2 from the germline V gene are KGHSH and LQKENI. This CDR3 is built from 15 residues. Trimming stripped 3 bases from V and 5 bases from J, with 17 bases between. CDR3 sequence (DNA): TGTGCCAGCTCACCCTGGGGGGGGCGCAACAACGAGCAGTACGTC. Protein: CASSPWGGRNNEQYV.

The chain links TRBV6-6 to TRBJ1-1; D unresolved. The length of the CDR3 is 13 residues. V lost 8 bases, J lost 7 bases, and 17 bases lay in between. In germline, CDR1 is MNHNY, CDR2 SVGAGI (reference sequence). The CDR3 spells CASSEGTWGEAFF. DNA of the CDR3: TGTGCCAGCTCCGAGGGCACCTGGGGTGAAGCTTTCTTT.

This chain links TRBV6-6 with TRBJ2-3, with D perhaps being TRBD1 or TRBD2 (5 bases each). CDR1 and CDR2 (germline): MNHNY, SVGAGI (reference sequence). The V and J ends lost 7 bases and 2 bases respectively, with 16 bases between them. The CDR3 is 15 residues long. CDR3 bases: TGTGCCAGCATCGCCGGGGCCAAAGTCACAGATACGCAGTATTTT. Translation gives CASIAGAKVTDTQYF.

V gene TRBV5-1 combines with J gene TRBJ1-3; a possible D gene is TRBD1 (5 bases). CDR1 is SGHRS and CDR2 is YFSETQ in the germline V gene. This CDR3 region has 14 residues. The V and J ends lost 2 bases and 0 bases respectively, with 6 bases between them. Here the CDR3 reads CASSFGASGNTIYF. The CDR3 nucleotides are TGCGCCAGCAGCTTTGGGGCCTCTGGAAACACCATATATTTT.

V and J are TRBV5-1 and TRBJ2-7, with D unresolved. CDR1 and CDR2 (germline): SGHRS, YFSETQ. CDR3 length: 12 residues. The V end was cut by 5 bases, the J end by 4 bases, with 10 bases between. The CDR3 DNA follows: TGCGCCAGCAGAAATGACGGATACGAGCAGTACTTC. Encoded protein: CASRNDGYEQYF.

This clone was counted at least ten times. The chain carries TRBV15 and TRBJ1-2; 7 bases are shared with TRBD1. V shed 1 base and J 6 bases; nucleotides not matched to a gene: 2. The CDR3 covers 13 residues. Germline CDR1 LNHNV, CDR2 YYDKDF (reference sequence). CDR3 bases: TGTGCCACCAGCAGAGGACAGGGCGATGGCTACACCTTC. Translation: CATSRGQGDGYTF.

The rearrangement joins TRBV6-5 to TRBJ1-2; 11 nucleotides line up with TRBD1. J lost 8 bases, V lost 2 bases, and 1 base had no gene match. The CDR3 is 13 amino acids. The germline CDR1 and CDR2 sequences are MNHEY and SVGAGI. The CDR3 is CASSYRDRGGYTF. CDR3 DNA: TGTGCCAGCAGTTACAGGGACAGGGGGGGCTACACCTTC.

The chain carries TRBV7-3 and TRBJ2-3; 7 nucleotides align to TRBD2. Trimming removed 5 bases from V and 2 bases from J; junction bases left unmatched: 7. The germline V gene encodes CDR1 SGHTA and CDR2 FQGTGA. The CDR3 has 15 residues. CDR3 residues: CASSPGTTYTDTQYF. The CDR3 nucleotides read TGTGCCAGCAGCCCCGGGACTACCTACACAGATACGCAGTATTTT.

V usage is TRBV19 and J usage is TRBJ1-2; D remains unclear. CDR1 and CDR2 from the germline V gene are LNHDA and SQIVND (reference sequence). V lost 3 bases, J lost 3 bases, and 11 bases lay in between. The CDR3 consists of 14 residues. In DNA, the CDR3 is TGTGCCAGTAGTATTGGATCTTGGGACTATGGCTACACCTTC. Translation: CASSIGSWDYGYTF.

This clone came up a few times. This chain connects TRBV11-3 to TRBJ2-1; weak D call: TRBD1 (6 bases). V dropped 1 base and J dropped 3 bases, with 7 bases sitting between them. This CDR3 is 14 amino acids long. CDR1 is SGHNT, CDR2 YENEEA, per germline. The CDR3, as DNA: TGTGCCAGCAGCTTAGCCAGGGGCTACAATGAGCAGTTCTTC. Protein sequence: CASSLARGYNEQFF.

The genes are TRBV19 and TRBJ2-2; D is uncertain. The CDR3 contains 14 residues. Germline V lookup: CDR1 LNHDA, CDR2 SQIVND (reference sequence). Trimming removed 3 bases from V and 0 bases from J, with 5 bases in between. The CDR3 sequence is CASSIGANTGELFF. The CDR3 nucleotides are TGTGCCAGTAGTATTGGAGCGAACACCGGGGAGCTGTTTTTT.

The genes are TRBV19 and TRBJ1-2; the D gene is possibly TRBD1 (5 bases). CDR3 length equals 14 residues. V was pared by 9 bases and J by 2 bases, with 16 bases between. In germline, CDR1 is LNHDA, CDR2 SQIVND (reference sequence). This CDR3 reads CASLRVTENYGYTF. The CDR3 DNA sequence: TGTGCCAGCCTTCGGGTGACAGAGAACTATGGCTACACCTTC.

The V gene is TRBV9, the J gene TRBJ1-2, with D tentatively TRBD1 (6 bases). Deletions cut 0 bases from V and 8 bases from J, with 14 bases between. Germline assignment: CDR1 SGDLS and CDR2 YYNGEE. This CDR3 is 14 amino acids long. The CDR3 loop is CASSVAGRGKGYTF. CDR3 sequence (DNA): TGTGCCAGCAGCGTAGCAGGCAGGGGCAAGGGCTACACCTTC. The full variable domain, its missing parts supplied by reference TRBV9 and TRBJ1-2, is DSGVTQTPKHLITATGQRVTLRCSPRSGDLSVYWYQQSLDQGLQFLIQYYNGEERAKGNILERFSAQQFPDLHSELNLSSLELGDSALYFCASSVAGRGKGYTFGSGTRLTVV.

This clone occurred a few times. This sequence joins TRBV2 and TRBJ1-3, with 7 bases aligning to TRBD1. This CDR3 contains 17 residues. CDR1 is SNHLY and CDR2 is FYNNEI in the germline V gene. J gave up 0 bases and V 6 bases, and 11 bases lay outside the gene matches. CDR3 sequence: CASRNRDSLISGNTIYF. Written as DNA, the CDR3 is TGTGCCAGCAGGAACCGGGACAGCCTCATCTCTGGAAACACCATATATTTT.

This clone was seen a few times. The chain uses TRBV30 and TRBJ2-3; 8 bases match TRBD1. The length of the CDR3 is 12 residues. Germline V gives CDR1 GTSNPN, CDR2 SVGIG (reference sequence). The ends lost 0 bases at V and 12 bases at J; junction bases unmatched: 5. The CDR3 region has the DNA TGTGCCTGGAGTGTGGACAGGGCTCCCCAGTATTTT. This sequence encodes CAWSVDRAPQYF.

In this sample, this clone turned up a few times. This chain joins TRBV30 and TRBJ2-2; 8 nucleotides align to TRBD2. Germline loops: CDR1 GTSNPN, CDR2 SVGIG (reference sequence). This CDR3 is built from 15 residues. Losses at the gene ends were 2 bases for V and 1 base for J; bases not matched to a gene: 3. The chain's CDR3 is CAWSRLAMNTGELFF. Here the CDR3 DNA reads TGTGCCTGGAGTAGACTAGCGATGAACACCGGGGAGCTGTTTTTT.